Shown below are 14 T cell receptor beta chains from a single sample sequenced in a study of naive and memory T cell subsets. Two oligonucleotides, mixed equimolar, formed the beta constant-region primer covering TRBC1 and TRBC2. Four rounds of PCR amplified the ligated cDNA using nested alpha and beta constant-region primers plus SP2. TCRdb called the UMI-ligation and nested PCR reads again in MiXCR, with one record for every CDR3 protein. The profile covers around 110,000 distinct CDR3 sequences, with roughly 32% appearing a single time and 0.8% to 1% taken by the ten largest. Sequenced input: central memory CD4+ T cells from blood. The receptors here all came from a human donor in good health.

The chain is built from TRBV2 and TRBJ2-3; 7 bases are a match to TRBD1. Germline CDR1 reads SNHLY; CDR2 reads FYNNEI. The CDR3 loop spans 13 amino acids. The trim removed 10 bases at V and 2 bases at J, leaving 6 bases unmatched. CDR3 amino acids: CAIKGQLTDTQYF. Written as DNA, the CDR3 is TGTGCCATCAAGGGACAGCTCACAGATACGCAGTATTTT.

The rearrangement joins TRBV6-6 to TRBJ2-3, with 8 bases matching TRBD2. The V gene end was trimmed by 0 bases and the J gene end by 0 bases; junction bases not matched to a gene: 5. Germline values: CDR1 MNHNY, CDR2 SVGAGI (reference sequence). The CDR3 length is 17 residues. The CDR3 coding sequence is TGTGCCAGCAGTTACTCGAAGACTAGCGCTAGCACAGATACGCAGTATTTT. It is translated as CASSYSKTSASTDTQYF.

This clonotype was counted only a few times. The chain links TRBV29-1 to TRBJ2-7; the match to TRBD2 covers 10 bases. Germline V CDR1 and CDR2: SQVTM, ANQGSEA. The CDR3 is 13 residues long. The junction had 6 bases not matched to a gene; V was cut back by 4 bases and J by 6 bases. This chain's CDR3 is CSVGGLARAEQYF. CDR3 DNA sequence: TGCAGCGTTGGGGGACTAGCGAGAGCCGAGCAGTACTTC.

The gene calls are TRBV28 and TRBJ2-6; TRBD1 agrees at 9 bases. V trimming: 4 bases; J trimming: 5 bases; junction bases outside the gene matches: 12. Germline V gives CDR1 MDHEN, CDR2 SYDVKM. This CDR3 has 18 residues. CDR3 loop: CASSSTGGAYAWANVLTF. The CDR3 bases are TGTGCCAGCAGTTCAACAGGGGGCGCCTATGCCTGGGCCAACGTCCTGACTTTC.

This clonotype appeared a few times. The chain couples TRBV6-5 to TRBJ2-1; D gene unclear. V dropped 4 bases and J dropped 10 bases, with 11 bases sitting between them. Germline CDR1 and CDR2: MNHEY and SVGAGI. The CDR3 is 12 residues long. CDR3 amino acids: CASSSRVREQFF. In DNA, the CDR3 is TGTGCCAGCAGTTCCCGGGTGCGGGAGCAGTTCTTC.

The CDR3 bases are TGTGCCAGCAGCCGTAGCGGTACCGGGACCAATGAGCAGTTCTTC. This sequence encodes CASSRSGTGTNEQFF. This chain joins TRBV3-1 and TRBJ2-1, with D perhaps TRBD2 (6 bases). CDR1 is LGHDT, CDR2 YNNKEL, per germline (reference sequence). The length of the CDR3 is 15 residues. Trimming removed 4 bases from V and 6 bases from J, with 16 bases in between.

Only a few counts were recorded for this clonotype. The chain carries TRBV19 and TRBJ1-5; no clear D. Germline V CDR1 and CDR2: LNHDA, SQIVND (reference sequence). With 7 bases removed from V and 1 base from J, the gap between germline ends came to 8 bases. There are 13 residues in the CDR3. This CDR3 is CASTSQSNQPQHF. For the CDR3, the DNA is TGTGCCAGTACGAGCCAGAGCAATCAGCCCCAGCATTTT.

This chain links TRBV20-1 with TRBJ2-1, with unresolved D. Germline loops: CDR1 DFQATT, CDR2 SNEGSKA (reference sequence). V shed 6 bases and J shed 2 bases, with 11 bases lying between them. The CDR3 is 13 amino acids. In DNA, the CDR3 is TGCAGTGCCCCCATACAAACCTACAATGAGCAGTTCTTC. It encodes CSAPIQTYNEQFF.

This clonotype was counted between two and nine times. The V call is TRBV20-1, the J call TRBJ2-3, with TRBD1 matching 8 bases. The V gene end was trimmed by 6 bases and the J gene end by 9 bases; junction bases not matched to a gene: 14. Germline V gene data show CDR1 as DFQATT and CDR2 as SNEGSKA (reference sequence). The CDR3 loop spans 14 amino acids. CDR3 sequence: CSANTRARGLTQYF. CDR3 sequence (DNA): TGCAGTGCCAACACTCGAGCCAGGGGGCTAACGCAGTATTTT.

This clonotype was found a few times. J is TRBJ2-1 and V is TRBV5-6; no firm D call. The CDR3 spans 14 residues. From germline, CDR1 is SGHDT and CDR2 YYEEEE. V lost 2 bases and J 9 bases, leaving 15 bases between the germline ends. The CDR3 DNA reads TGTGCCAGCAGCTTAATCCCCACATGGGGTGAGCAGTTCTTC. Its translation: CASSLIPTWGEQFF.

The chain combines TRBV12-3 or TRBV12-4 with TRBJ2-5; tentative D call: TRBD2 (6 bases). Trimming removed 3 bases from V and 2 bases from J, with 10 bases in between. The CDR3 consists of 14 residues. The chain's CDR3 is CASSLGLQQETQYF. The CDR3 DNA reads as TGTGCCAGCAGTTTGGGACTGCAGCAAGAGACCCAGTACTTC.

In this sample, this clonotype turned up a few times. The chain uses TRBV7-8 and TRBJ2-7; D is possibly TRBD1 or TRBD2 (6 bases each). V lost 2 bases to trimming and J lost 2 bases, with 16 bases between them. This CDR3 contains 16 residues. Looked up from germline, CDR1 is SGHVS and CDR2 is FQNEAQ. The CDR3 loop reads CASSLRGGGGTYEQYF. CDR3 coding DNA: TGTGCCAGCAGCTTAAGGGGAGGAGGGGGTACCTACGAGCAGTACTTC.

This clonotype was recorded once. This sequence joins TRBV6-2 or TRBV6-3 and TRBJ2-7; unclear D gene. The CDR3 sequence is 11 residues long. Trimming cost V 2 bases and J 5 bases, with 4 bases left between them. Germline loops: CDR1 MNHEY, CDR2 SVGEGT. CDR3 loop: CASSYKDEQYF. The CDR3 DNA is TGTGCCAGCAGTTACAAGGACGAGCAGTACTTC.

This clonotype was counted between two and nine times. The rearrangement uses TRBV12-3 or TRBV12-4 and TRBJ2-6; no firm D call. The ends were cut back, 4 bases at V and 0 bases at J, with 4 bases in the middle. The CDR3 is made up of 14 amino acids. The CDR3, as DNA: TGTGCCAGCAGTTGGGTCTCTGGGGCCAACGTCCTGACTTTC. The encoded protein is CASSWVSGANVLTF.